This section outlines one T cell receptor beta chain sequence together with its context. Its antigen is as yet unknown. The data were taken from a study of Ad26.COV2.S vaccination and SARS-CoV-2 variants. General study points: Vaccinees reportedly had broad spike-specific CD8+ and CD4+ T cell responses.

TCRdb's table, derived via immunoSEQ multiplex PCR, lists solely in-frame clones and lacks some. The data show 440,000 or so clones, with less than 95% seen just once and around 4.2% held by the top ten. Treatment specified: some 20 received Ad26.COV2.S at low or high dose, single or two shots; roughly five received placebo; per-sample allocation not given. On day 63 after the first injection, vaccine and placebo recipients gave samples. Boston supplied an adult donor aged 18-55 years. It was Wuhan-strain SARS-CoV-2 spike that the Ad26 vaccine vector expressed. Germline-derived CDR1 and CDR2 are SGDLS and YYNGEE. The CDR3 totals 14 residues. V was pared by 3 bases and J by 2 bases, with 9 bases between.

Sequencing used peripheral blood, obtained in a trial of Ad26.COV2.S vaccine versus placebo. This receptor was identified in a person aged 18 to 59 who received the Ad26.COV2.S COVID-19 vaccine or a placebo. This chain joins TRBV9 and TRBJ1-3; D is unresolved. This chain's CDR3 is CASSGLLTGNTIYF. CDR3 sequence (DNA): TGTGCCAGCAGCGGCCTCCTGACTGGAAACACCATATATTTT.